The 9 T cell receptor beta chains below all came from one sample that was sequenced in a study of T cells in localized non-small cell lung cancer. This table comes from immunoSEQ multiplex PCR, and its TCRdb copy is limited to in-frame clones, with some not included. This table holds around 3,500 clones, roughly 25% found once. Source: lung tumor tissue, taken before any cancer treatment. These receptors were obtained from a woman aged 35-75 years with stage I lung adenocarcinoma.

The CDR3 loop reads CASSRLSLSSYEQYF. The CDR3 DNA follows: TGTGCCAGCAGCCGACTAAGCCTGTCCTCCTACGAGCAGTACTTC. The chain is built from TRBV11-3 and TRBJ2-7; D may be TRBD2 (5 bases). The ends were cut back, 5 bases at V and 0 bases at J, with 14 bases in the middle. CDR1 SGHNT and CDR2 YENEEA come from the germline V gene. The CDR3 has 15 residues.

This clone has more than one count but fewer than ten. The genes are TRBV5-8 and TRBJ1-1; D not resolved. Trimming took 2 bases from V and 7 from J, leaving 12 bases between them. Germline V gives CDR1 SGHTS, CDR2 YDEGEE. This CDR3 has 13 amino acids. The CDR3 protein is CASSLGSRSEAFF. In nucleotides, the CDR3 is TGTGCCAGCAGCTTAGGAAGCCGGAGTGAAGCTTTCTTT. Full variable domain (missing parts from reference TRBV5-8 and TRBJ1-1): EAGVTQSPTHLIKTRGQQATLRCSPISGHTSVYWYQQALGLGLQFLLWYDEGEERNRGNFPPRFSGRQFPNYSSELNVNALELEDSALYLCASSLGSRSEAFFGQGTRLTVV.

The chain employs TRBV25-1 and TRBJ1-2; maybe TRBD1 (5 bases). Germline assignment: CDR1 MGHDK and CDR2 SYGVNS. This CDR3 region has 14 residues. V dropped 8 bases and J dropped 8 bases, with 21 bases sitting between them. In DNA, the CDR3 is TGTGCCAGCTCTTATGCGGGGAGGGGTATGGGCTACACCTTC. Translated: CASSYAGRGMGYTF.

This clone was detected a few times. The chain is built from TRBV11-3 and TRBJ1-1; TRBD1 is a possible D gene (5 bases). The germline V and J ends were trimmed by 3 bases and 4 bases, with 15 bases remaining between them. The CDR3 extends over 15 amino acids. CDR1 and CDR2 from the germline V gene are SGHNT and YENEEA. In DNA, the CDR3 is TGTGCCAGCAGCTTGGGTTCCAGGGCGGGCACTGAAGCTTTCTTT. Translating it yields CASSLGSRAGTEAFF.

This clone has just a few counts. CDR3 in DNA: TGTGCCAGCTCACCCCCACTCCCAGGACAGCCTAACACTGAAGCTTTCTTT. Its protein product is CASSPPLPGQPNTEAFF. V and J are TRBV18 and TRBJ1-1, with D tentatively TRBD1 (6 bases). This CDR3 spans 17 amino acids. V dropped 3 bases and J dropped 2 bases, with 19 bases sitting between them. The germline gives CDR1 KGHSH, CDR2 LQKENI.

The J gene is TRBJ1-6, the V gene TRBV12-5; D is ambiguous. This CDR3 comprises 14 residues. The ends were cut back, 2 bases at V and 14 bases at J, with 16 bases in the middle. The germline V gene has CDR1 LGHNT and CDR2 FRNRAP. The CDR3 sequence: CASGLMELRGALHF. In nucleotides, the CDR3 is TGTGCTAGTGGTTTGATGGAGCTACGGGGAGCCCTCCACTTT.

V usage is TRBV18 and J usage is TRBJ1-2, with D tentatively TRBD1 (5 bases). Trimming removed 4 bases from V and 3 bases from J, with 12 bases in between. The V gene's germline CDR1 is KGHSH and CDR2 LQKENI. The CDR3 totals 14 residues. As DNA, the CDR3 is TGTGCCAGCTCACTCCAGGGTTCCGACTATGGCTACACCTTC. It codes for CASSLQGSDYGYTF.

The J gene is TRBJ1-1, the V gene TRBV5-1; weak D call: TRBD1 (5 bases). Germline V gives CDR1 SGHRS, CDR2 YFSETQ. Trimming removed 2 bases from V and 1 base from J, with 12 bases in between. The CDR3 runs to 15 residues. CDR3 bases: TGCGCCAGCAGCTTACGATCGGGGCCGAACACTGAAGCTTTCTTT. Translated, it gives CASSLRSGPNTEAFF.

The CDR3 nucleotides read TGTGCCAGCAGCCAAGATCCGGGACAGGGGGCTGAGACCCAGTACTTC. Translating it yields CASSQDPGQGAETQYF. The chain employs TRBV14 and TRBJ2-5; TRBD1 agrees at 12 bases. CDR1 and CDR2 (germline): SGHDN, FVKESK. Germline trimming cut 0 bases from V and 5 bases from J; bases unmatched to any gene: 4. The CDR3 consists of 16 residues.